The clone carrying this TCR beta chain appeared many times. What it binds is unknown. This sample is drawn from a study of T-cell reconstitution after alpha-beta-depleted transplantation in children. General study findings and limits: After one year, T-cell counts and TCRbeta diversity mostly came from new T cells. By about two months after transplant, alpha-beta T cells reportedly arose from several hundred graft clones that had expanded. Certain patients had high TCRbeta diversity at day 60, and it came from recipient T cells and thymic progenitors that survived.

It was with unique molecular identifiers that the TCRbeta library was prepared. TCRdb re-derived calls from the PCR reads in MiXCR, one entry per CDR3 protein. The table shows some 76,000 distinct CDR3 sequences, with 11% occurring only once. This sample comprised PBMCs, obtained before TCRalphabeta/CD19-depleted stem cell transplant. The sequence derives from a boy aged 5-17 years with acute myeloid leukemia, due to receive a stem cell transplant.

CDR3 region: CASSQLGGRNTEAFF. CDR3 DNA: TGTGCCAGCAGTCAGCTCGGGGGGAGGAACACTGAAGCTTTCTTT. The rearrangement links TRBV12-3 or TRBV12-4 to TRBJ1-1; possibly TRBD1 for D (5 bases). Trimming took 5 bases from V and 1 from J, leaving 14 bases between them. CDR3 length: 15 residues.